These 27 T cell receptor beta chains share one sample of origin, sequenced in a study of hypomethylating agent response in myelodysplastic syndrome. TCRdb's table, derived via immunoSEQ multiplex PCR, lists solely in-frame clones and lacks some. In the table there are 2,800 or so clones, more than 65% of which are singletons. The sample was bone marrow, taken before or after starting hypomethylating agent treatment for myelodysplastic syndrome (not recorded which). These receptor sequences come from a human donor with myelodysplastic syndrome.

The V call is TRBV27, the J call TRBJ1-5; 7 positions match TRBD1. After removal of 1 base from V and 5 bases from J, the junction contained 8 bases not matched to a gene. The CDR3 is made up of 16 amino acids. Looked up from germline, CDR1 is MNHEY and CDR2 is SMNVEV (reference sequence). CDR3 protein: CASSLYGQGGDQPQHF. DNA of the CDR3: TGTGCCAGCAGTTTATACGGGCAGGGGGGCGATCAGCCCCAGCATTTT.

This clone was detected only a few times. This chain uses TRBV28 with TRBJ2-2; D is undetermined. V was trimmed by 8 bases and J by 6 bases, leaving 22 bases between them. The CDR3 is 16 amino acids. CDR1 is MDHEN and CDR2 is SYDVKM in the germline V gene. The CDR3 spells CASVAFMDLPSGELFF. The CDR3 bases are TGTGCCAGCGTCGCCTTTATGGACCTCCCATCCGGGGAGCTGTTTTTT.

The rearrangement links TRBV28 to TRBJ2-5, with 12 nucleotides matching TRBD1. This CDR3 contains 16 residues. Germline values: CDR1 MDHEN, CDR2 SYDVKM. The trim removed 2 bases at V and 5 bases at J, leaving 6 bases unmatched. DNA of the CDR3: TGTGCCAGCAGTTTAGGGGGACAGGGGGCCGGGGAGACCCAGTACTTC. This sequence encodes CASSLGGQGAGETQYF.

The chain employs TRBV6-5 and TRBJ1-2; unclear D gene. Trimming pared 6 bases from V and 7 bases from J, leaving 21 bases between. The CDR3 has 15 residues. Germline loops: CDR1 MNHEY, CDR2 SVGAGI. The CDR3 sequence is CASSSDLFHVGGYTF. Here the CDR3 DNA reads TGTGCCAGCAGCAGCGACCTGTTCCACGTGGGTGGCTACACCTTC.

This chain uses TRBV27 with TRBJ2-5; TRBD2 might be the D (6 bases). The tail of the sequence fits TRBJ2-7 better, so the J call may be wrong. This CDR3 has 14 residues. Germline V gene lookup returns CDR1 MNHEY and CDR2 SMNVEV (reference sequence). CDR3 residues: CASSRGAGIYEQYF. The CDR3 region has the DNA TGTGCCAGCAGTAGAGGGGCGGGGATCTACGAGCAGTACTTC.

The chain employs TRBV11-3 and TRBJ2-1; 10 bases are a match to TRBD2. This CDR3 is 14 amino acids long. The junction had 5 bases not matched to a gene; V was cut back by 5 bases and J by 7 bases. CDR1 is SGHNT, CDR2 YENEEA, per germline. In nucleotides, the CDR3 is TGTGCCAGCAGCCTCAGCGGGGGGGCAAATGAGCAGTTCTTC. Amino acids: CASSLSGGANEQFF.

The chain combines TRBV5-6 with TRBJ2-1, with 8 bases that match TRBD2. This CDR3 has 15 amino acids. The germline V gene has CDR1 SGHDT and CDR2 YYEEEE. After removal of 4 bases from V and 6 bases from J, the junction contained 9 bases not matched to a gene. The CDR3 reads CASSGAGARGNEQFF. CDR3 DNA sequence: TGTGCCAGCAGCGGAGCGGGGGCCAGGGGCAATGAGCAGTTCTTC.

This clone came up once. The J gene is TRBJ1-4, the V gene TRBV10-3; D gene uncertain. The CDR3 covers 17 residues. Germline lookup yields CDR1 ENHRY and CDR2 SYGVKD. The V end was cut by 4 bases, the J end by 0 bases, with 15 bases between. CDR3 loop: CAISVAPATSTNEKLFF. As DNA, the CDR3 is TGTGCCATCAGTGTAGCCCCGGCGACTTCAACTAATGAAAAACTGTTTTTT.

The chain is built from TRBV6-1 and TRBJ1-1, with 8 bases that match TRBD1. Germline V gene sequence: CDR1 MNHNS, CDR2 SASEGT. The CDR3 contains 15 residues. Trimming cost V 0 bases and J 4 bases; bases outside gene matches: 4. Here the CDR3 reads CASSEALTGGTEAFF. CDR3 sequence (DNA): TGTGCCAGCAGTGAAGCACTTACAGGGGGCACTGAAGCTTTCTTT.

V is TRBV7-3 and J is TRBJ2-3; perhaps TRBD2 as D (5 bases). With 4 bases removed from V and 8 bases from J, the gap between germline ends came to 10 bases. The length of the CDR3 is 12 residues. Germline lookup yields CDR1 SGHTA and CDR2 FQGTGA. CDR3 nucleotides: TGTGCCAGCAGCTCGGGGTGGGGTACGCAGTATTTT. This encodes CASSSGWGTQYF.

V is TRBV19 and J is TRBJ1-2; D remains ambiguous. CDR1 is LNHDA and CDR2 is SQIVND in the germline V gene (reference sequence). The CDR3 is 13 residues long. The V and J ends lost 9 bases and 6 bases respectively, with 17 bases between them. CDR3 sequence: CASKKPLADGYTF. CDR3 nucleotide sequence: TGTGCCAGCAAAAAACCCTTGGCGGATGGCTACACCTTC. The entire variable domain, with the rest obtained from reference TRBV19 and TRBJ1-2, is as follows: DGGITQSPKYLFRKEGQNVTLSCEQNLNHDAMYWYRQDPGQGLRLIYYSQIVNDFQKGDIAEGYSVSREKKESFPLTVTSAQKNPTAFYLCASKKPLADGYTFGSGTRLTVV.

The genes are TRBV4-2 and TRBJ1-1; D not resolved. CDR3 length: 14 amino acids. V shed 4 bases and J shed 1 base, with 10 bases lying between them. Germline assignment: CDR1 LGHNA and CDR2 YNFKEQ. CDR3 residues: CASSLREGNTEAFF. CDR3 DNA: TGTGCCAGCAGCCTTCGAGAGGGGAACACTGAAGCTTTCTTT.

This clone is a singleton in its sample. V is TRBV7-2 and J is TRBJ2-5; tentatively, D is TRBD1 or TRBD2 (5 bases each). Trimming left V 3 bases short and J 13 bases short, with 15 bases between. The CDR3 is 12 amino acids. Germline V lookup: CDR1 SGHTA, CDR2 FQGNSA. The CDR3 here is CASSLTVRVRYF. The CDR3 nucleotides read TGTGCCAGCAGCTTGACAGTGAGGGTCAGGTACTTC.

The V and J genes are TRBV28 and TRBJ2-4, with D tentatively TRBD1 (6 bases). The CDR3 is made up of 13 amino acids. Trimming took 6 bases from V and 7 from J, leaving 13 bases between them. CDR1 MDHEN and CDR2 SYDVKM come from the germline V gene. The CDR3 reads CASRLQGNNIQYF. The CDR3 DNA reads TGTGCCAGCAGGTTACAGGGAAACAACATTCAGTACTTC.

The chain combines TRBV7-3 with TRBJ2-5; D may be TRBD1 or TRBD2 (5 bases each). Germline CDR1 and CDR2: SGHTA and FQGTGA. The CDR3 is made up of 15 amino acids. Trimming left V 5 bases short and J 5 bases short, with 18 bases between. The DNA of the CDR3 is TGTGCCAGCAGCCCCCTGGGGGATTCCTGGGAGACCCAGTACTTC. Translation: CASSPLGDSWETQYF.

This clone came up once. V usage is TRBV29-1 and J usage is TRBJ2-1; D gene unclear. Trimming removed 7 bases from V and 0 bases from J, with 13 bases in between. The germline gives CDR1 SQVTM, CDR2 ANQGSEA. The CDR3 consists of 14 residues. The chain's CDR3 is CSGAPVSSYNEQFF. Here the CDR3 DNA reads TGCAGCGGAGCCCCCGTGAGCTCCTACAATGAGCAGTTCTTC.

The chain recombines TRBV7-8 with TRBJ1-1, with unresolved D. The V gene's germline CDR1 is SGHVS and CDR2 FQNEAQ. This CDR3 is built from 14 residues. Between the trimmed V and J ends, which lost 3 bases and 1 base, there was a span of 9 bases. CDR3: CASSFSLSNTEAFF. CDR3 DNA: TGTGCCAGCAGCTTCTCCCTCTCGAACACTGAAGCTTTCTTT. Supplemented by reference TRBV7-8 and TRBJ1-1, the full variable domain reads GAGVSQSPRYKVAKRGQDVALRCDPISGHVSLFWYQQALGQGPEFLTYFQNEAQLDKSGLPSDRFFAERPEGSVSTLKIQRTQQEDSAVYLCASSFSLSNTEAFFGQGTRLTVV.

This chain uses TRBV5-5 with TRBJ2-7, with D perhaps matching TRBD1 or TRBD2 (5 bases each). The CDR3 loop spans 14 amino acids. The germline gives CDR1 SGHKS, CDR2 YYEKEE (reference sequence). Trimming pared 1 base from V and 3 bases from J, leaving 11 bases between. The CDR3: CASSLIGADYEQYF. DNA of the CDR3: TGTGCCAGCAGCTTGATCGGGGCCGACTACGAGCAGTACTTC. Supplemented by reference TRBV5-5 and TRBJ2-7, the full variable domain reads DAGVTQSPTHLIKTRGQQVTLRCSPISGHKSVSWYQQVLGQGPQFIFQYYEKEERGRGNFPDRFSARQFPNYSSELNVNALLLGDSALYLCASSLIGADYEQYFGPGTRLTVT.

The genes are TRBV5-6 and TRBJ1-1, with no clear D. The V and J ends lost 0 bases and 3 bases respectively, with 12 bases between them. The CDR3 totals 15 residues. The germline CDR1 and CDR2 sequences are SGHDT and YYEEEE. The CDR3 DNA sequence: TGTGCCAGCAGCTTGGTTCGGCCGTTGGACACTGAAGCTTTCTTT. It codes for CASSLVRPLDTEAFF.

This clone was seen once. The CDR3 is CASSQERAGGGETQYF. For the CDR3, the DNA is TGTGCCAGCAGCCAAGAAAGGGCGGGGGGTGGAGAGACCCAGTACTTC. The chain combines TRBV4-2 with TRBJ2-5; 8 nucleotides align to TRBD2. The CDR3 has 16 amino acids. CDR1 LGHNA and CDR2 YNFKEQ come from the germline V gene. V lost 0 bases to trimming and J lost 4 bases; unmatched junction nucleotides: 7.

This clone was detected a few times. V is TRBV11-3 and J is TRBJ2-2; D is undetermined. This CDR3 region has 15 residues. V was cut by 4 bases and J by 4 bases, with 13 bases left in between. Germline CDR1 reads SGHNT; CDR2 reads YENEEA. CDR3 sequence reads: CASSSSLGLTGELFF. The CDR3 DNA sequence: TGTGCCAGCAGCTCCTCTCTAGGGCTCACCGGGGAGCTGTTTTTT.

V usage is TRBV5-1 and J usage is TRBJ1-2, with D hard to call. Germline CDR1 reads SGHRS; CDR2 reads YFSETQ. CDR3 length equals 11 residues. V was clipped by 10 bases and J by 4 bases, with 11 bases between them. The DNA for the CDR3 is TGCGCCGTTCGAAAGACCTATGGCTACACCTTC. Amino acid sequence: CAVRKTYGYTF.

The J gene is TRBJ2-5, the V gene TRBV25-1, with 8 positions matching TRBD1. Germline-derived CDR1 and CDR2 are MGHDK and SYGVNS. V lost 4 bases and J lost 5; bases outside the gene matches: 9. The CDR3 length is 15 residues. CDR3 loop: CASSVGGQDLETQYF. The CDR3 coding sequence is TGTGCCAGCAGTGTAGGGGGACAGGATTTGGAGACCCAGTACTTC.

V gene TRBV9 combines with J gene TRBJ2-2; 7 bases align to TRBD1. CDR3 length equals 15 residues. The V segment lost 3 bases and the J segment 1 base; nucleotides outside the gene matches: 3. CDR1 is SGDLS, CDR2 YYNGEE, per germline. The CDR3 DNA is TGTGCCAGCAGCGGAAGGACAGGGAACACCGGGGAGCTGTTTTTT. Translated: CASSGRTGNTGELFF.

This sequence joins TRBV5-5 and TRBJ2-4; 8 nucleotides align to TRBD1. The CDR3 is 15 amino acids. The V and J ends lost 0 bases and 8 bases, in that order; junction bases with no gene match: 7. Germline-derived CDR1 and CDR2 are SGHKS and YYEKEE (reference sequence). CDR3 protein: CASSLAGGFMDIQYF. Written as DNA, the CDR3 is TGTGCCAGCAGCTTGGCAGGGGGCTTTATGGACATTCAGTACTTC. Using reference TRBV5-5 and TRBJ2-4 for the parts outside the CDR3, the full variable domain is DAGVTQSPTHLIKTRGQQVTLRCSPISGHKSVSWYQQVLGQGPQFIFQYYEKEERGRGNFPDRFSARQFPNYSSELNVNALLLGDSALYLCASSLAGGFMDIQYFGAGTRLSVL.

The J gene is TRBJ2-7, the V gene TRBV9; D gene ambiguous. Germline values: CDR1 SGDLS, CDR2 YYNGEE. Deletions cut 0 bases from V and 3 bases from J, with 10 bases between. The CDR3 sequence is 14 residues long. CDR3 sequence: CASSVAGADYEQYF. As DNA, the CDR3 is TGTGCCAGCAGCGTAGCCGGCGCCGACTACGAGCAGTACTTC.

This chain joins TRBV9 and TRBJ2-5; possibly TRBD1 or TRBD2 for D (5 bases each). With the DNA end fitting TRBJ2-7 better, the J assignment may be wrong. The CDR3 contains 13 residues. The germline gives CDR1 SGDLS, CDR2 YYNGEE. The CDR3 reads CASSVTGQHEQYF. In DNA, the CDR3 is TGTGCCAGCAGCGTAACGGGGCAACACGAGCAGTACTTC.